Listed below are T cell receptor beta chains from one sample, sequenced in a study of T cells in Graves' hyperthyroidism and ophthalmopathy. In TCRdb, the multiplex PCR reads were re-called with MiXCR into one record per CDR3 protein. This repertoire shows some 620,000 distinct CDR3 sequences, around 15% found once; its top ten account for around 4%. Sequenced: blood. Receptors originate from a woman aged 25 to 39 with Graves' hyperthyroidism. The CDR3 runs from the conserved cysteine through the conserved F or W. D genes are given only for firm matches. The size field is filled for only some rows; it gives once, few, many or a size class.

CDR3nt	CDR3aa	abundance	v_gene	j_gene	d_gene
TGTGCCAGCAGCCAAGGAGGGACAGACAATGAGCAGTTCTTC	CASSQGGTDNEQFF	NA	TRBV3-1	TRBJ2-1	TRBD1
TGTGCCTGGAGGCGAGTAGAATTGCGCACTGAAGCTTTCTTT	CAWRRVELRTEAFF	many	TRBV30	TRBJ1-1	NA
TGTGCCAGCAGTTTACTACTGGACGGTGAAGCTTTCTTT	CASSLLLDGEAFF	few	TRBV6-2/TRBV6-3	TRBJ1-1	NA
TGTGCCAGCAGAGCCGGGACTCCCTCCTACGAGCAGTACTTC	CASRAGTPSYEQYF	many	TRBV2	TRBJ2-7	NA
TGTGCCAGCAGCTTAGTGGAGGGGGAGGTCCTTAGCTACGAGCAGTACTTC	CASSLVEGEVLSYEQYF	NA	TRBV5-6	TRBJ2-7	NA
TGTGCCAGCAGCTTGAGCGGCGCCAGCTCCTACGAGCAGTACTTC	CASSLSGASSYEQYF	NA	TRBV7-2	TRBJ2-7	NA
TGTGCCAGTAATGGCGGGAGGGCCTCGGAGACCCAGTACTTC	CASNGGRASETQYF	few	TRBV19	TRBJ2-5	TRBD2
TGTGCCTGGAGCCAAAAAAGCACAGATACGCAGTATTTT	CAWSQKSTDTQYF	NA	TRBV30	TRBJ2-3	NA
TGTGCCAGCTTGACCGAAGAGACCCAGTACTTC	CASLTEETQYF	many	TRBV2	TRBJ2-5	NA
TGTGCCTGGAGACCGCTACAGGGAGGGTCCTACGAGCAGTACTTC	CAWRPLQGGSYEQYF	few	TRBV30	TRBJ2-7	NA
TGTGCCAGCAGCTTAAGTAACCTTCAGGGGAATGAGCAGTTCTTC	CASSLSNLQGNEQFF	many	TRBV7-9	TRBJ2-1	NA
TGTGCCAGCAGTTTTCAAACAGGGGCTACCGGGGAGCTGTTTTTT	CASSFQTGATGELFF	NA	TRBV28	TRBJ2-2	TRBD1
TGTGCCAGCAGCCAAGCTCCGGGACCGGATTCACCCCTCCACTTT	CASSQAPGPDSPLHF	many	TRBV3-1	TRBJ1-6	NA
TGTGCCAGCAAGTCCGGGGAATCCCGTTATGGCTACACCTTC	CASKSGESRYGYTF	few	TRBV27	TRBJ1-2	NA
TGTGCCAGCAGCCCCCCGACAGGGGACGAAAAACTGTTTTTT	CASSPPTGDEKLFF	few	TRBV7-8	TRBJ1-4	TRBD1
TGTGCCAGCAGTTTGGGGGCAGGAATCTCTTCCGGGGAGCTGTTTTTT	CASSLGAGISSGELFF	NA	TRBV27	TRBJ2-2	NA
TGCAGTGCTAGGGGACTTAGCGGGAGTAGTATCAATGAGCAGTTCTTC	CSARGLSGSSINEQFF	NA	TRBV20-1	TRBJ2-1	TRBD2
TGTGCCAGCAGCATATTGGCCCCAGATACGCAGTATTTT	CASSILAPDTQYF	many	TRBV7-8	TRBJ2-3	NA
TGTGCCTGGAGTGTAAGTGTCCGCGGGACCTACAATGAGCAGTTCTTC	CAWSVSVRGTYNEQFF	NA	TRBV30	TRBJ2-1	NA
TGTGCCTGGAGTGGGACGGGGAAGACTCCCGGGGAGCTGTTTTTT	CAWSGTGKTPGELFF	many	TRBV30	TRBJ2-2	NA
TGTGCCAGCAGCTTGCATCCTCCCGGCAGGTTGAACACTGAAGCTTTCTTT	CASSLHPPGRLNTEAFF	NA	TRBV5-8	TRBJ1-1	NA
TGTGCCAGCAGCGTAGACGTTAGTCCTGGAAACACCATATATTTT	CASSVDVSPGNTIYF	NA	TRBV9	TRBJ1-3	NA
TGCGCCAGCAGCTTGGATCCGGGAGGGCCGGGTACCGGGGAGCTGTTTTTT	CASSLDPGGPGTGELFF	few	TRBV5-1	TRBJ2-2	TRBD2
TGTGCCAGCAGGGCGGGTCATTGGGAGCAGTACTTC	CASRAGHWEQYF	many	TRBV11-2	TRBJ2-7	NA
TGCAGCGTGTTACAGGGGGATAATGAAAAACTGTTTTTT	CSVLQGDNEKLFF	NA	TRBV29-1	TRBJ1-4	TRBD1
TGTGCCTGGAGTGATCCCCGGCTAGCGGGAACAGATACGCAGTATTTT	CAWSDPRLAGTDTQYF	many	TRBV30	TRBJ2-3	TRBD2
TGTGCCAGCAGCTTCTCCCAGAGCTCCTACGAGCAGTACTTC	CASSFSQSSYEQYF	many	TRBV7-2	TRBJ2-7	NA
TGCGCCAGCAGCCAAGAACCCGGGACAGGGCCCTACAATGAGCAGTTCTTC	CASSQEPGTGPYNEQFF	NA	TRBV4-1	TRBJ2-1	TRBD1
TGTGCCAGCTCACCCGCGGGAGGGCCGATCAATGAGCAGTTCTTC	CASSPAGGPINEQFF	many	TRBV11-2	TRBJ2-1	TRBD2
TGTGCCAGCAGCTCCGACAGGGGGAAACCCTACGAGCAGTACTTC	CASSSDRGKPYEQYF	many	TRBV7-2	TRBJ2-7	TRBD1
TGTGCCAGCAGGAAACGGCTAGCGGGAGGCGCCGAGCAGTACTTC	CASRKRLAGGAEQYF	many	TRBV28	TRBJ2-7	TRBD2
TGCAGTGCTAGAGAGTCTATAAGGTCCGGGGAGCTGTTTTTT	CSARESIRSGELFF	few	TRBV20-1	TRBJ2-2	NA
TGTGCCAGCTCACCACTGGGGACGGTCGCGGGAAACACCATATATTTT	CASSPLGTVAGNTIYF	NA	TRBV18	TRBJ1-3	NA
TGTGCCAGCAGGGGGACTTATGATTCCTCCTACAATGAGCACTTCTTC	CASRGTYDSSYNEHFF	NA	TRBV12-3/TRBV12-4	TRBJ2-1	NA
TGTGCCAGCAGTTTGATGGCGGGAGCCCGCACAGATACGCAGTATTTT	CASSLMAGARTDTQYF	NA	TRBV6-4	TRBJ2-3	TRBD2
TGTGCCAGCAGTGTTTCTGGGGGCAATCAGCCCCAGCATTTT	CASSVSGGNQPQHF	many	TRBV5-5	TRBJ1-5	NA
TGTGCCAGCGCGGCAGGGACTCTTGCTGAAGCTTTCTTT	CASAAGTLAEAFF	many	TRBV27	TRBJ1-1	NA